These T cell receptor beta chains were read from a single sample in a study of Graves' ophthalmopathy and Graves' hyperthyroidism. TCRdb re-analysed the multiplex PCR reads in MiXCR, keeping a single row per CDR3 protein. This table has fewer than 600,000 distinct CDR3 sequences, about an eighth appearing once. The sample taken for sequencing was blood. These receptors were collected from a woman in her twenties or thirties with Graves' ophthalmopathy. Both conserved end residues are part of each CDR3. D genes are given only for firm matches. Not every row has a clone size; where given, it reads once, few, many or a size class.

j_gene: TRBJ2-7
v_gene: TRBV29-1
abundance: NA
d_gene: TRBD2
CDR3nt: TGCAGCGTCGGCATGACTAGCGGGATGGGCGAGCAGTACTTC
CDR3aa: CSVGMTSGMGEQYF

j_gene: TRBJ1-1
v_gene: TRBV15
abundance: many
d_gene: NA
CDR3nt: TGTGCCACCAGCAGAGATCCGGAGGTCTACCCTGAAGCTTTCTTT
CDR3aa: CATSRDPEVYPEAFF

j_gene: TRBJ1-1
v_gene: TRBV7-2
abundance: NA
d_gene: NA
CDR3nt: TGTGCCAGCAGCTTAGATTATATGAACACTGAAGCTTTCTTT
CDR3aa: CASSLDYMNTEAFF

j_gene: TRBJ1-6
v_gene: TRBV27
abundance: many
d_gene: NA
CDR3nt: TGTGCCAACAGGGATATGCCCTATAATTCACCCCTCCACTTT
CDR3aa: CANRDMPYNSPLHF

j_gene: TRBJ2-6
v_gene: TRBV11-1
abundance: many
d_gene: NA
CDR3nt: TGTGCCAGCAGCTTAGTGGCGCAGGCCGTCTCTGGGGCCAACGTCCTGACTTTC
CDR3aa: CASSLVAQAVSGANVLTF

j_gene: TRBJ2-2
v_gene: TRBV7-3
abundance: NA
d_gene: NA
CDR3nt: TGTGCCAGCAGCTTAAATCTGGGGACCGGGGAGCTGTTTTTT
CDR3aa: CASSLNLGTGELFF

j_gene: TRBJ2-3
v_gene: TRBV6-1
abundance: many
d_gene: TRBD2
CDR3nt: TGTGCCAGCATCGGGCTAGCGGGGTCCACAGATACGCAGTATTTT
CDR3aa: CASIGLAGSTDTQYF

j_gene: TRBJ2-4
v_gene: TRBV4-1
abundance: many
d_gene: NA
CDR3nt: TGCGCCAGCAGCCATAGAAACATTCAGTACTTC
CDR3aa: CASSHRNIQYF

j_gene: TRBJ1-1
v_gene: TRBV11-2
abundance: many
d_gene: NA
CDR3nt: TGTGCCAGCAGCCCAGATGGGGGAAGCGCTGAAGCTTTCTTT
CDR3aa: CASSPDGGSAEAFF

j_gene: TRBJ2-7
v_gene: TRBV28
abundance: many
d_gene: TRBD2
CDR3nt: TGTGCCAGCAGTTCTCCCCGGACTAGCGGGAGTATCTTATCGGCCTACGAGCAGTACTTC
CDR3aa: CASSSPRTSGSILSAYEQYF

j_gene: TRBJ1-2
v_gene: TRBV19
abundance: NA
d_gene: NA
CDR3nt: TGTGCCAGTAGTATAGCAACTGATTATGGCTACACCTTC
CDR3aa: CASSIATDYGYTF

j_gene: TRBJ2-3
v_gene: TRBV11-2
abundance: NA
d_gene: TRBD2
CDR3nt: TGTGCCAGCAGCCGTATAGCGGGAGTTATGGGAGATACGCAGTATTTT
CDR3aa: CASSRIAGVMGDTQYF

j_gene: TRBJ2-5
v_gene: TRBV7-2
abundance: NA
d_gene: NA
CDR3nt: TGTGCCAGCAGCTCGAGTAGCCTGGCGACCCAGTACTTC
CDR3aa: CASSSSSLATQYF

j_gene: TRBJ1-3
v_gene: TRBV11-2
abundance: many
d_gene: NA
CDR3nt: TGTGCCAGCAGCTTAGATCGGGCGGGAAGTGGAAACACCATATATTTT
CDR3aa: CASSLDRAGSGNTIYF

j_gene: TRBJ1-6
v_gene: TRBV5-1
abundance: many
d_gene: NA
CDR3nt: TGCGCCAGCAGCTCGGACGGATATAATTCACCCCTCCACTTT
CDR3aa: CASSSDGYNSPLHF

j_gene: TRBJ1-6
v_gene: TRBV27
abundance: NA
d_gene: NA
CDR3nt: TGTGCCAGCAGGATACAGGGTGAGAGTTCACCCCTCCACTTT
CDR3aa: CASRIQGESSPLHF

j_gene: TRBJ1-5
v_gene: TRBV7-9
abundance: many
d_gene: NA
CDR3nt: TGTGCCAGCAGCTTAGGGGTCCGAAATCAGCCCCAGCATTTT
CDR3aa: CASSLGVRNQPQHF

j_gene: TRBJ1-5
v_gene: TRBV5-1
abundance: many
d_gene: TRBD1
CDR3nt: TGCGCCAGCAGCTTGGTGGGACAGGGTCAGCCCCAGCATTTT
CDR3aa: CASSLVGQGQPQHF

j_gene: TRBJ1-2
v_gene: TRBV6-1
abundance: many
d_gene: NA
CDR3nt: TGTGCCAGCAGTGAATTGGCTCGGCAGGCCTATGGCTACACCTTC
CDR3aa: CASSELARQAYGYTF

j_gene: TRBJ1-2
v_gene: TRBV29-1
abundance: many
d_gene: NA
CDR3nt: TGCAGCGTTCCCCACAGGCCCCGTGACTATGGCTACACCTTC
CDR3aa: CSVPHRPRDYGYTF

j_gene: TRBJ1-1
v_gene: TRBV28
abundance: NA
d_gene: NA
CDR3nt: TGTGCCAGCAGTTCGACGCTTGATAAAGCTTTCTTT
CDR3aa: CASSSTLDKAFF

j_gene: TRBJ1-1
v_gene: TRBV11-2
abundance: many
d_gene: TRBD1
CDR3nt: TGTGCCAGCAGCTGGGGACAGTTAGACACTGAAGCTTTCTTT
CDR3aa: CASSWGQLDTEAFF

j_gene: TRBJ2-5
v_gene: TRBV30
abundance: many
d_gene: TRBD1
CDR3nt: TGTGCCTGGAGTAGAGACAGGGGGCGCCGGGAGACCCAGTACTTC
CDR3aa: CAWSRDRGRRETQYF

j_gene: TRBJ2-2
v_gene: TRBV10-1
abundance: many
d_gene: NA
CDR3nt: TGCGCCAGCAGTGAGAAGGAGACCGGGGAGCTGTTTTTT
CDR3aa: CASSEKETGELFF

j_gene: TRBJ1-6
v_gene: TRBV28
abundance: many
d_gene: NA
CDR3nt: TGTGCCAGCACTTTTAGAGGGGGACGTTCACCCCTCCACTTT
CDR3aa: CASTFRGGRSPLHF

j_gene: TRBJ1-5
v_gene: TRBV12-3/TRBV12-4
abundance: many
d_gene: NA
CDR3nt: TGTGCCAGCAGTTACAGGGATAGCAATCAGCCCCAGCATTTT
CDR3aa: CASSYRDSNQPQHF

j_gene: TRBJ2-7
v_gene: TRBV28
abundance: many
d_gene: TRBD1
CDR3nt: TGTGCCAGCAGTTCCGCTGGGACAGGGATTCCCTACGAGCAGTACTTC
CDR3aa: CASSSAGTGIPYEQYF

j_gene: TRBJ1-1
v_gene: TRBV9
abundance: many
d_gene: NA
CDR3nt: TGTGCCAGCAGCGGATATGAAGGACAGAACACTGAAGCTTTCTTT
CDR3aa: CASSGYEGQNTEAFF

j_gene: TRBJ1-1
v_gene: TRBV10-3
abundance: many
d_gene: NA
CDR3nt: TGTGCCATCAGGGGAATGAACACTGAAGCTTTCTTT
CDR3aa: CAIRGMNTEAFF

j_gene: TRBJ1-5
v_gene: TRBV20-1
abundance: NA
d_gene: NA
CDR3nt: TGCAGTGCCCCCTTGGGGGGGATCAATCAGCCCCAGCATTTT
CDR3aa: CSAPLGGINQPQHF

j_gene: TRBJ1-1
v_gene: TRBV3-1
abundance: NA
d_gene: NA
CDR3nt: TGTGCCAGCAGCCCCGTGGGTCAGGGGCTGAACACTGAAGCTTTCTTT
CDR3aa: CASSPVGQGLNTEAFF

j_gene: TRBJ1-6
v_gene: TRBV6-1
abundance: many
d_gene: NA
CDR3nt: TGTGCCAGCAGTCAGCAGGGGAAGAATTCACCCCTCCACTTT
CDR3aa: CASSQQGKNSPLHF

j_gene: TRBJ2-5
v_gene: TRBV20-1
abundance: many
d_gene: TRBD2
CDR3nt: TGCAGTGCTAGTACAAGTTCTAGCGGGAGACATGTGACCCAGTACTTC
CDR3aa: CSASTSSSGRHVTQYF

j_gene: TRBJ1-2
v_gene: TRBV20-1
abundance: many
d_gene: NA
CDR3nt: TGCAGTGCTAGAGTGGGCAGCGCGAACTATGGCTACACCTTC
CDR3aa: CSARVGSANYGYTF

j_gene: TRBJ2-7
v_gene: TRBV28
abundance: NA
d_gene: NA
CDR3nt: TGTGCCAGCAAGTCAGGGGTCTACGAGCAGTACTTC
CDR3aa: CASKSGVYEQYF

j_gene: TRBJ1-1
v_gene: TRBV14
abundance: few
d_gene: NA
CDR3nt: TGTGCCAGCAGCCACCGGGCCTTGAACACTGAAGCTTTCTTT
CDR3aa: CASSHRALNTEAFF

j_gene: TRBJ2-4
v_gene: TRBV7-2
abundance: many
d_gene: NA
CDR3nt: TGTGCCAGCTCGGCCAAAAACATTCAGTACTTC
CDR3aa: CASSAKNIQYF